This T cell receptor (beta chain) was found in a study of blood T cells in healthy people across ages. A second PCR, run for roughly 7 to 11 cycles, used a sample-barcoded 5' primer plus a J-beta primer mix. From the 5' RACE reads, TCRdb called clonotypes with MiXCR, one entry per CDR3 protein. The sample lists 1.5 million to 1.8 million distinct CDR3 sequences, less than 45% occurring once. The germline V gene encodes CDR1 MNHEY and CDR2 SVGEGT. V lost 4 bases to trimming and J lost 4 bases; unmatched junction nucleotides: 4. The CDR3 is made up of 16 amino acids. Sequencing was performed on blood. This receptor was taken from a woman younger than 35 in good health. The chain couples TRBV6-2 or TRBV6-3 to TRBJ2-5; 15 bases agree with TRBD2. Here the CDR3 DNA reads TGTGCCAGCAGTTGGACTAGCGGGAGGGCCTCAGAGACCCAGTACTTC. As protein: CASSWTSGRASETQYF.